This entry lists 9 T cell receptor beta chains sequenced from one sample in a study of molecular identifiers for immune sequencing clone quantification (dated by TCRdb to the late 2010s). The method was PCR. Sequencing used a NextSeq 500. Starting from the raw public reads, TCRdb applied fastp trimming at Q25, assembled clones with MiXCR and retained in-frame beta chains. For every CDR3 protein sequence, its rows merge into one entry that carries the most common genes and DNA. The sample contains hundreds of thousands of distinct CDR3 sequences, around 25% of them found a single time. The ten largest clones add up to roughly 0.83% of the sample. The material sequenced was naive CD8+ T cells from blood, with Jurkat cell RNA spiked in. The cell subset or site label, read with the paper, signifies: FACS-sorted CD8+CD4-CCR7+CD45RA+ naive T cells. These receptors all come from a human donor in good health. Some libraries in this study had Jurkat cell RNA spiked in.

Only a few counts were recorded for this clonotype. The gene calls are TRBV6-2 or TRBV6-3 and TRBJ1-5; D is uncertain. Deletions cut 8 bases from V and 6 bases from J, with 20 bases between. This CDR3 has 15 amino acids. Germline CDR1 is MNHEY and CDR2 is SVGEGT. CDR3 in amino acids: CASSIAPSRAQPQHF. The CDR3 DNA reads TGTGCCAGCTCAATAGCGCCGTCGAGGGCTCAGCCCCAGCATTTT.

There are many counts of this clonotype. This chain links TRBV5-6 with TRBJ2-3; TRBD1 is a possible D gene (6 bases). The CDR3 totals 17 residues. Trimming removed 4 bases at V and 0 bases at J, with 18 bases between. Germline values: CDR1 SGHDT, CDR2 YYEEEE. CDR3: CASSLIRTDPSTDTQYF. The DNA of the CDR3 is TGTGCCAGCAGCCTAATAAGGACAGACCCTAGCACAGATACGCAGTATTTT.

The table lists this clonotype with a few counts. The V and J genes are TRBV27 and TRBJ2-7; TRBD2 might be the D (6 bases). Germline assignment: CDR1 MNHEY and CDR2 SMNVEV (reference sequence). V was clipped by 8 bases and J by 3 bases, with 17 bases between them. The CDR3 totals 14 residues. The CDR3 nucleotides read TGTGCCAGCGCCTCGTGGGGGGTGGACTACGAGCAGTACTTC. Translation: CASASWGVDYEQYF.

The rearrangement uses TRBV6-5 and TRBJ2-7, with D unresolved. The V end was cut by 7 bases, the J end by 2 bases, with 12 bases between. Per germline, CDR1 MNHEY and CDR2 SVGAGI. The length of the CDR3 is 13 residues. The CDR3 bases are TGTGCCAGCAATCCGGGTTCGGCCTACGAGCAGTACTTC. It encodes CASNPGSAYEQYF.

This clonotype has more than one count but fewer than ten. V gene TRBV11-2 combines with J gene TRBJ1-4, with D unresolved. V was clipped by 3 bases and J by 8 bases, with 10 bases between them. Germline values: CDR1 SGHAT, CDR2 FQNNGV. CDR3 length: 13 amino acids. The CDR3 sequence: CASSFPSMEKLFF. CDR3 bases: TGTGCCAGCAGCTTTCCTAGCATGGAAAAACTGTTTTTT.

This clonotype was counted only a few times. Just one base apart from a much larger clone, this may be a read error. Written as DNA, the CDR3 is TGTGCCGGCAGCGAGACTCCCGGGACAGGGGTCTACGAGCAGTACTTC. It is translated as CAGSETPGTGVYEQYF. The chain is built from TRBV4-2 and TRBJ2-7; 10 bases align to TRBD1. CDR1 is LGHNA, CDR2 YNFKEQ, per germline. CDR3 length: 16 residues.

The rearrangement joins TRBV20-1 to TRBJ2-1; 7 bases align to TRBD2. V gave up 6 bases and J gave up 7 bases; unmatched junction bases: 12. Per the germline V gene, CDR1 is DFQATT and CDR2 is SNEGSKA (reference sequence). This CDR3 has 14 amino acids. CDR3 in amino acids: CSAVAGRSENEQFF. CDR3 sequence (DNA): TGCAGTGCCGTAGCGGGTAGGAGTGAGAATGAGCAGTTCTTC.

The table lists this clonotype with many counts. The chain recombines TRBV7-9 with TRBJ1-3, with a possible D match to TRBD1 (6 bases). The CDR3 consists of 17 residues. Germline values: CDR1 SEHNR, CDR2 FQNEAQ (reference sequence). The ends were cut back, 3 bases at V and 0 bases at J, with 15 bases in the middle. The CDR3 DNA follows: TGTGCCAGCAGCTTGATACAGGGTGTTCACTCTGGAAACACCATATATTTT. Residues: CASSLIQGVHSGNTIYF.

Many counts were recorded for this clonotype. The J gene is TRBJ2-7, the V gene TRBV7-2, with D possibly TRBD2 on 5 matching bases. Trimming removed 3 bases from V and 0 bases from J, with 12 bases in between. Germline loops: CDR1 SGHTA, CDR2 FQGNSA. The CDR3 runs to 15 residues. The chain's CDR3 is CASSFPEGSSYEQYF. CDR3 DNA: TGTGCCAGCAGCTTTCCCGAGGGCAGCTCCTACGAGCAGTACTTC.